One and the same sample provided the 14 T cell receptor beta chains below, sequenced in a study of cytomegalovirus exposure and HLA in healthy donors (dated by TCRdb to between 2016 and 2019). Receptors were amplified or captured by the immunoSEQ multiplex PCR assay. For the multiplex PCR, a mixture combining 60 forward primers for TCR Vbeta segments and 13 reverse primers for TCR Jbeta segments was used. TCRdb provides this immuneACCESS table in a form limited to in-frame rearrangements. Some clones are lacking; in checked studies, under half of them reflect an unresolved V gene, and why the rest are absent is not known. A total of around 130,000 clones appear in this sample, just under 75% of them only once. 6.6% of the sample belongs to the ten largest clones. Specimen: PBMCs. All receptors come from a man aged 35 to 55 in good health and CMV-seropositive.

This clone was seen only once. The CDR3: CASSHTGVSYNEQFF. The CDR3 region has the DNA TGTGCCAGCAGTCACACGGGGGTTTCCTACAATGAGCAGTTCTTC. This chain uses TRBV6-5 with TRBJ2-1, with D possibly TRBD2 on 6 matching bases. This CDR3 comprises 15 residues. Germline V gives CDR1 MNHEY, CDR2 SVGAGI. Trimming pared 5 bases from V and 1 base from J, leaving 12 bases between.

In DNA, the CDR3 is TGTGCCAGCAGTGAAGCGGGGCATCTAGCCAAAAACATTCAGTACTTC. Encoded protein: CASSEAGHLAKNIQYF. V and J are TRBV2 and TRBJ2-4; D is perhaps TRBD1 (5 bases). The length of the CDR3 is 16 residues. V gave up 0 bases and J gave up 0 bases, with 9 bases separating them. CDR1 and CDR2 (germline): SNHLY, FYNNEI.

This clone was detected only once. The gene calls are TRBV5-1 and TRBJ1-3, with D possibly matching TRBD1 (6 bases). The V and J ends lost 2 bases and 2 bases respectively, with 14 bases between them. CDR1 is SGHRS and CDR2 is YFSETQ in the germline V gene. The CDR3 contains 16 residues. CDR3 sequence reads: CASSFHRQAAGNTIYF. CDR3 nucleotide sequence: TGCGCCAGCAGCTTTCACAGACAGGCCGCTGGAAACACCATATATTTT.

This sequence joins TRBV29-1 and TRBJ2-7, with 7 positions matching TRBD2. CDR1 and CDR2 from the germline V gene are SQVTM and ANQGSEA. V was pared by 6 bases and J by 3 bases, with 11 bases of the junction left unmatched. This CDR3 has 14 amino acids. This chain's CDR3 is CSVSGGRSLYEQYF. In nucleotides, the CDR3 is TGCAGCGTGTCGGGCGGGAGATCACTCTACGAGCAGTACTTC.

This clone showed up just a few times. The V and J genes are TRBV27 and TRBJ2-2; 7 bases fit TRBD1. The germline V gene encodes CDR1 MNHEY and CDR2 SMNVEV (reference sequence). Losses at the gene ends were 10 bases for V and 3 bases for J; bases not matched to a gene: 8. The CDR3 runs 14 residues. CDR3 nucleotide sequence: TGTGCCACCGGGAACAGGGGATACACCGGGGAGCTGTTTTTT. Its protein product is CATGNRGYTGELFF.

A few counts support this clone. The chain uses TRBV28 and TRBJ2-7; 10 bases are a match to TRBD1. The CDR3 extends over 15 amino acids. The germline CDR1 and CDR2 sequences are MDHEN and SYDVKM. The J segment lost 4 bases and the V segment lost 5 bases, leaving 8 bases of the junction unmatched. The CDR3 DNA follows: TGTGCCAGCAGTCGAGCAATGGACAGGGGGTACGAGCAGTACTTC. It yields the protein CASSRAMDRGYEQYF.

The chain joins TRBV30 to TRBJ2-3; D is possibly TRBD1 (5 bases). V shed 4 bases and J shed 4 bases, with 12 bases lying between them. CDR3 size: 13 residues. The germline V gene encodes CDR1 GTSNPN and CDR2 SVGIG (reference sequence). The CDR3 nucleotides read TGTGCCTGGACCCTCCAAGGGGCAGATACGCAGTATTTT. Translating gives CAWTLQGADTQYF. Filled out from reference TRBV30 and TRBJ2-3, the complete variable domain reads SQTIHQWPATLVQPVGSPLSLECTVEGTSNPNLYWYRQAAGRGLQLLFYSVGIGQISSEVPQNLSASRPQDRQFILSSKKLLLSDSGFYLCAWTLQGADTQYFGPGTRLTVL.

The chain uses TRBV30 and TRBJ1-4; D is possibly TRBD1 (5 bases). The germline CDR1 and CDR2 sequences are GTSNPN and SVGIG (reference sequence). This CDR3 has 18 residues. V gave up 0 bases and J gave up 0 bases, with 17 bases separating them. CDR3 loop: CAWSVYRQNFATNEKLFF. The CDR3 DNA follows: TGTGCCTGGAGTGTTTACCGACAGAACTTCGCAACTAATGAAAAACTGTTTTTT.

The chain recombines TRBV5-1 with TRBJ2-1; weak D call: TRBD2 (5 bases). V gave up 0 bases and J gave up 2 bases, with 9 bases separating them. There are 15 residues in the CDR3. Per the germline V gene, CDR1 is SGHRS and CDR2 is YFSETQ. CDR3 coding DNA: TGCGCCAGCAGCTTGGTAGGCGGGCCCTACAATGAGCAGTTCTTC. Encoded protein: CASSLVGGPYNEQFF.

The V call is TRBV19, the J call TRBJ2-3, with 7 positions matching TRBD2. The V segment lost 2 bases and the J segment 0 bases; nucleotides outside the gene matches: 2. The CDR3 totals 15 residues. Germline lookup yields CDR1 LNHDA and CDR2 SQIVND (reference sequence). The CDR3 is CASSILAASTDTQYF. The CDR3 coding sequence is TGTGCCAGTAGTATACTAGCGGCTAGCACAGATACGCAGTATTTT.

The chain employs TRBV28 and TRBJ1-1, with D maybe TRBD1 (6 bases). V gave up 2 bases and J gave up 0 bases, with 10 bases separating them. CDR3 size: 15 residues. CDR1 and CDR2 from the germline V gene are MDHEN and SYDVKM. CDR3 sequence: CASSLGGAMNTEAFF. Written as DNA, the CDR3 is TGTGCCAGCAGTTTAGGGGGCGCGATGAACACTGAAGCTTTCTTT.

The J gene is TRBJ2-5, the V gene TRBV6-5; TRBD1 matches 7 bases. From germline, CDR1 is MNHEY and CDR2 SVGAGI. This CDR3 is built from 11 residues. V shed 11 bases, J shed 4 bases, and the junction held 4 bases outside the gene matches. The CDR3 bases are TGTGCCGTCAGGGACAGAGAGACCCAGTACTTC. Amino acids: CAVRDRETQYF.

The V call is TRBV7-9, the J call TRBJ1-1; TRBD1 matches at 9 bases. Germline assignment: CDR1 SEHNR and CDR2 FQNEAQ (reference sequence). The CDR3 totals 15 residues. The J segment lost 0 bases and the V segment lost 5 bases, leaving 4 bases of the junction unmatched. CDR3: CASSPGTGMNTEAFF. DNA of the CDR3: TGTGCCAGCAGCCCCGGGACAGGGATGAACACTGAAGCTTTCTTT.

This rearrangement joins TRBV19 to TRBJ1-3; no clear D. Trimming took off 3 bases at V and 4 bases at J, with 10 bases between the two ends. The CDR3 extends over 14 amino acids. In germline, CDR1 is LNHDA, CDR2 SQIVND (reference sequence). The CDR3 region has the DNA TGTGCCAGTAGTATTCGTCAGATGGGAAACACCATATATTTT. Translation gives CASSIRQMGNTIYF.